The TCR beta chain under discussion was sequenced for a study of vaccination and CD4 T cells after COVID-19. Across the whole study: For each participant, vaccination comprised two doses of either the BNT162b2 or the mRNA-1273 vaccine.

The V end lost 3 bases, the J end lost 1 base, and 6 bases lay between the germline ends. The germline CDR1 and CDR2 sequences are DFQATT and SNEGSKA (reference sequence). The length of the CDR3 is 12 residues. Cultured CD4+ T cell DNA was sequenced using the Oncomine TCR Beta short-read assay. Via MiXCR, TCRdb re-called the PCR reads, giving one row per CDR3 protein. This table has some 7,800 distinct CDR3 sequences, roughly 60% appearing once. Treatment described: roughly 10-day PBMC culture with coronavirus spike peptide pools or control peptides (ViraFEST assay). This clonotype rates as hyperexpanded. Its antigen is currently unknown.

This sequence was found in a human donor who had recovered from COVID-19. The material sequenced was CD4+ T cells from blood, cultured in vitro. The rearrangement links TRBV20-1 to TRBJ1-1; no clear D gene. The CDR3 DNA follows: TGCAGTGCTAGTCAGCCGAACACTGAAGCTTTCTTT. Residues: CSASQPNTEAFF.